The rows below give T cell receptor beta chains drawn from one sample of a study of regulatory T cells in long-lasting Graves disease. MiXCR, run by TCRdb on the multiplex PCR reads, gives a single entry per CDR3 protein. The sample contains some 600,000 distinct CDR3 sequences, 15% to 20% of which appear only once. A further study also used this sample, focusing on T cells in Graves' hyperthyroidism and ophthalmopathy.

The sample in question was peripheral blood mononuclear cells (PBMCs), obtained at new diagnosis, from a patient treated with antithyroid drugs. The receptors derive from a man younger than 35 with Graves disease. The CDR3 runs from the conserved cysteine through the conserved F or W.

v_gene | CDR3aa
TRBV2 | CAYPRGERGAYNEQFF
TRBV13 | CASSFLTQPRKGYGYTF
TRBV29-1 | CSVRSDRYTEAFF
TRBV30 | CAWKKPRFGANVLTF
TRBV7-9 | CASGTKTSSSYEQYF
TRBV29-1 | CSVERGILGTEAFF
TRBV10-1 | CASSEEGNEQFF
TRBV2 | CASRGAPEQYF
TRBV11-3 | CARGGTVFWPQHF
TRBV30 | CAWSVLWTGDGYTF
TRBV27 | CASSSGLSRNTGELFF
TRBV4-1 | CASSQDPPQDNSPLHF
TRBV20-1 | CSATRDSQNIQYF
TRBV10-1 | CASSGGTEDTQYF
TRBV18 | CASSARQGPNTEAFF
TRBV5-1 | CASTPSGNTEAFF
TRBV19 | CASSIEGTATNEKLFF
TRBV5-1 | CASSKTPGEPQHF
TRBV20-1 | CSVTGTDDREQFF
TRBV27 | CASRNRTVYGYTF
TRBV20-1 | CSARVGLYYGYTF
TRBV15 | CATSRSRWGGSDTQYF
TRBV28 | CASAGAGYEQYF
TRBV6-2/TRBV6-3 | CASILTGLNQPQHF
TRBV28 | CASSPGLFLGNTIYF
TRBV12-3/TRBV12-4 | CASRASGGAYEQYF
TRBV11-2 | CASSLGVELYEQYF
TRBV2 | CASTRERTDTQYF
TRBV20-1 | CSAPGSEKLFF
TRBV6-1 | CASRGPSYNEQFF
TRBV20-1 | CSARVDFTDTQYF
TRBV6-1 | CASSEIGLAGTGRRFF
TRBV6-5 | CASSLVQGRELFF
TRBV6-1 | CASRPAGTGGDTQYF
TRBV3-1 | CASSQVTSGGGGTQYF
TRBV4-2 | CASSIAGPTYEQYF
TRBV7-8 | CASSLASGYTGNTIYF
TRBV25-1 | CASSPRTGQMSFF
TRBV5-1 | CASSLGRGTGFTEAFF
TRBV18 | CASSLGTSAPTNTGELFF
TRBV30 | CAWRGRVRYEQYF
TRBV10-3 | CAISGDERQKRDEQFF
TRBV28 | CASSLVGQGLRTEAFF
TRBV5-1 | CASSFIGGFTDTQYF